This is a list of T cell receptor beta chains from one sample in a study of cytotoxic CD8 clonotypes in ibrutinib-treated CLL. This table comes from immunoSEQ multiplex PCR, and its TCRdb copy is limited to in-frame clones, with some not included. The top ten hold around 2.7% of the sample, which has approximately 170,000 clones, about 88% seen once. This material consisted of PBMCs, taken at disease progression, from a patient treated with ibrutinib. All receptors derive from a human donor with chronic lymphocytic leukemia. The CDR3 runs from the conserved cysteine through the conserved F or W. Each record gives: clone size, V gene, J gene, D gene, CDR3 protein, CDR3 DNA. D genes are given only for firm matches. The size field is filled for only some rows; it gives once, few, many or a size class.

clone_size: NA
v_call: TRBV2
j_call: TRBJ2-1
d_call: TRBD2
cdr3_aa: CASTGLVGGGSYNEQFF
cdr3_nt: TGTGCCAGCACGGGACTAGTGGGGGGTGGGTCCTACAATGAGCAGTTCTTC

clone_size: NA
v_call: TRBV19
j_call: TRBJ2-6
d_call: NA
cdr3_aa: CASSARDQGTSGANVLTF
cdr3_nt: TGTGCCAGTAGTGCCCGGGACCAGGGGACCTCTGGGGCCAACGTCCTGACTTTC

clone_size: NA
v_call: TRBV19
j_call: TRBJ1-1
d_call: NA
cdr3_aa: CASSYDRDYTEAFF
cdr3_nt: TGTGCCAGTAGTTACGACAGAGATTACACTGAAGCTTTCTTT

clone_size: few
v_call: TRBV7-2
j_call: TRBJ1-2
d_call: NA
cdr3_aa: CASSSSNGVYRVGGYTF
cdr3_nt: TGTGCCAGCAGCTCATCCAATGGGGTCTACAGGGTTGGTGGCTACACCTTC

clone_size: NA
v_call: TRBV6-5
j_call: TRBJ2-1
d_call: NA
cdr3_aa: CASSYESGAYNEQFF
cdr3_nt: TGTGCCAGCAGTTACGAGTCGGGAGCCTACAATGAGCAGTTCTTC

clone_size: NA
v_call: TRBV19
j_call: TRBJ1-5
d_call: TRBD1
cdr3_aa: CASSIPTGYSNQPQHF
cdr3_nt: TGTGCCAGTAGTATCCCGACAGGGTATAGCAATCAGCCCCAGCATTTT

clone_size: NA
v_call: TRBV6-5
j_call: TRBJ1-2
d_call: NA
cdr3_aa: CASSYPGSLGGYTF
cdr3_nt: TGTGCCAGCAGTTACCCGGGGAGCTTGGGGGGCTACACCTTC

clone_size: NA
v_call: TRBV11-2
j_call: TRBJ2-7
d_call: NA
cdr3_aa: CASQHGLLYEQYF
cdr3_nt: TGTGCCAGCCAGCACGGGCTACTCTACGAGCAGTACTTC

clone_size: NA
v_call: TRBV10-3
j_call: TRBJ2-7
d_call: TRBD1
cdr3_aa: CAISESPREGAEYEQYF
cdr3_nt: TGTGCCATCAGTGAGTCGCCGCGTGAGGGGGCTGAGTACGAGCAGTACTTC

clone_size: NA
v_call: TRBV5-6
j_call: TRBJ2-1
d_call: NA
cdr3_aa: CASSEEGLTSYNEQFF
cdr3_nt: TGTGCCAGCAGCGAAGAGGGGCTTACCTCCTACAATGAGCAGTTCTTC

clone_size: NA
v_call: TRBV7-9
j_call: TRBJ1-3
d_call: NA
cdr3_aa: CASSAPVSIHSGNTIYF
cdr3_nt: TGTGCCAGCAGCGCCCCGGTTTCGATCCACTCTGGAAACACCATATATTTT

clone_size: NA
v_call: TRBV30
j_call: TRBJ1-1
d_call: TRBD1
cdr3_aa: CAWSRDRGRREAFF
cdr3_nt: TGTGCCTGGAGTCGGGACAGGGGGCGAAGGGAAGCTTTCTTT

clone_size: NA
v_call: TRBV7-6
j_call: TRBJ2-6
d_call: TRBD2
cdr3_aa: CARPGTTISGANVLTF
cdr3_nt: TGTGCCCGACCCGGGACTACCATCTCTGGGGCCAACGTCCTGACTTTC

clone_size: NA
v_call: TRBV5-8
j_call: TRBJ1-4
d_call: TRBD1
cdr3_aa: CASSHGQGVEKLFF
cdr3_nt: TGTGCCAGCAGCCATGGACAGGGGGTTGAAAAACTGTTTTTT

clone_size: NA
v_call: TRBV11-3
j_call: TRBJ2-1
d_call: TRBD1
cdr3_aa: CASSSGQGLNNEQFF
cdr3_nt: TGTGCCAGCAGCTCGGGACAGGGGCTAAACAATGAGCAGTTCTTC

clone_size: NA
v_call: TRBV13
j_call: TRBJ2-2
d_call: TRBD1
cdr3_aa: CASSRDRVYTGELFF
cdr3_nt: TGTGCCAGCAGCCGGGACAGAGTCTACACCGGGGAGCTGTTTTTT

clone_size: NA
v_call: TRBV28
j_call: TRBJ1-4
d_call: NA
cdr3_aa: CASTTDSTNEKLFF
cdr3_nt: TGTGCCAGCACAACAGATTCGACTAATGAAAAACTGTTTTTT

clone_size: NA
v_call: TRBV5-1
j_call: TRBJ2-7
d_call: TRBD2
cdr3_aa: CASSYGRAYEQYF
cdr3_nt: TGCGCCAGCAGCTACGGGAGGGCCTACGAGCAGTACTTC